This T cell receptor beta chain was observed in a study of vaccination and CD4 T cells after COVID-19. This sample's treatment: approximately 11-day PBMC culture with coronavirus spike peptide pools or control peptides (ViraFEST assay). From the roughly nine-day cultures, CD4+ T cells were isolated by negative selection. Deletions cut 6 bases from V and 8 bases from J, with 8 bases between. Germline lookup yields CDR1 SGHTA and CDR2 FQGNSA. The CDR3 is made up of 11 amino acids. Details on this clonotype: Its antigen remains unknown.

Cultured CD4+ T-cell DNA underwent Oncomine TCR Beta short-read sequencing. Cultured CD4+ T cells yielded the extracted genomic DNA. TCRdb re-called the PCR reads with MiXCR, one entry per CDR3 protein. This table has more than 10,000 distinct CDR3 sequences, roughly two thirds appearing once. This receptor was obtained from a human donor who had recovered from COVID-19. The J gene is TRBJ2-1, the V gene TRBV7-2; the D is unclear. Sample: CD4+ T cells from blood, cultured in vitro. The CDR3 is CASRAYYEQFF. CDR3 DNA: TGTGCCAGCAGAGCTTACTATGAGCAGTTCTTC. Full variable domain (outside the CDR3, taken from reference TRBV7-2 and TRBJ2-1): GAGVSQSPSNKVTEKGKDVELRCDPISGHTALYWYRQSLGQGLEFLIYFQGNSAPDKSGLPSDRFSAERTGGSVSTLTIQRTQQEDSAVYLCASRAYYEQFFGPGTRLTVL.